This T cell receptor beta chain was captured in a study of early T cells in non-severe SARS-CoV-2 infection. In the study overall: Sequencing of unsorted whole blood was done on bulk RNA, leaving chains unpaired.

Unique molecular identifiers tagged individual cDNA molecules. In TCRdb, the 5' RACE reads were re-called with MiXCR into one record per CDR3 protein. Of tens of thousands of distinct CDR3 sequences listed, 11% were seen once; the top ten hold about 9.4%. This clonotype was seen more than once but under ten times. Antigen specificity is unknown. Trimming took 6 bases from V and 4 from J; bases not matched to a gene: 9. This CDR3 region has 14 residues. From germline, CDR1 is MNHNY and CDR2 SVGAGI (reference sequence). General study results and limits: Reliance on VDJdb matching favored anti-spike CD8 responses; private and CD4 specificities were missed.

This rearrangement joins TRBV6-6 to TRBJ2-7; 7 positions agree with TRBD2. Sequenced input: whole blood. The sequence was collected from an adult who was a healthcare worker with PCR-confirmed SARS-CoV-2 infection or an uninfected control (not recorded which). The chain's CDR3 is CASSPGTIAYEQYF. The CDR3 DNA reads as TGTGCCAGCAGCCCCGGGACTATAGCATACGAGCAGTACTTC.